A selection of T cell receptor beta chains follows, all from one sample in a study of blood T cell repertoires in COVID-19. Method: immunoSEQ multiplex PCR; TCRdb's copy keeps in-frame clones and lacks some. The sample shows under 200,000 clones, roughly four fifths of them seen only once. What was sequenced was PBMCs or T cells enriched from blood (not recorded which). The receptor source for this set is a man aged 50 to 60 who had recovered from COVID-19. Each CDR3 is given with its conserved first and last residue. The D gene is left open where the match is weak. Size tells how often a clone was seen (once, few, many) or the class of an expanded clone, and some rows leave it out.

size,D,V,J,CDR3,DNA
.,TRBD2,TRBV4-3,TRBJ2-1,CASSQDGTRSDEQFF,TGCGCCAGCAGCCAAGATGGGACTAGGAGCGATGAGCAGTTCTTC
.,.,TRBV19,TRBJ1-5,CASRSRGNQPQHF,TGTGCCAGTAGAAGTCGCGGCAATCAGCCCCAGCATTTT
.,.,TRBV7-3,TRBJ2-5,CASSPGGGSRETQYF,TGTGCCAGCAGCCCCGGAGGTGGGTCCCGAGAGACCCAGTACTTC
few,TRBD1,TRBV7-3,TRBJ1-1,CASSLRSGTGPGEAFF,TGTGCCAGCAGCTTAAGGTCCGGGACAGGGCCAGGTGAAGCTTTCTTT
.,TRBD1,TRBV10-3,TRBJ2-7,CASTDREHEQYF,TGTGCCAGCACGGACAGGGAACACGAGCAGTACTTC
once,TRBD2,TRBV18,TRBJ2-1,CASSPSSLAGPQNEQFF,TGTGCCAGCTCACCATCGAGTCTAGCGGGGCCGCAGAATGAGCAGTTCTTC
.,.,TRBV6-5,TRBJ1-3,CASRRTAQANTIYF,TGTGCCAGCAGAAGGACAGCCCAAGCCAACACCATATATTTT
.,TRBD1,TRBV7-3,TRBJ1-1,CASSFEQGGNTEAFF,TGTGCCAGCAGCTTTGAACAGGGGGGGAACACTGAAGCTTTCTTT
.,.,TRBV18,TRBJ2-1,CASSPRSAASYNEQFF,TGTGCCAGCTCACCACGAAGCGCAGCGTCCTACAATGAGCAGTTCTTC
.,.,TRBV12-2,TRBJ1-4,CASRPQTGGNGEKLFF,TGTGCAAGTCGCCCTCAGACAGGGGGGAATGGAGAAAAACTGTTTTTT
.,.,TRBV19,TRBJ2-3,CASNDQSARRGVWYF,TGTGCCAGTAACGACCAGTCCGCTCGCAGGGGAGTTTGGTATTTT
.,.,TRBV10-3,TRBJ1-5,CAISQSDNQPQHF,TGTGCCATCTCTCAGTCAGATAATCAGCCCCAGCATTTT
.,TRBD1,TRBV15,TRBJ1-5,CATSRGTGDQPQHF,TGTGCCACCAGCAGGGGGACAGGAGACCAGCCCCAGCATTTT
.,.,TRBV5-1,TRBJ1-2,CASSLQIRDNYGYTF,TGCGCCAGCAGCCTCCAGATCAGGGATAACTATGGCTACACCTTC
.,TRBD1,TRBV29-1,TRBJ2-1,CSAGQGGGNEQFF,TGCAGCGCTGGACAGGGGGGAGGGAATGAGCAGTTCTTC
.,.,TRBV7-9,TRBJ1-2,CASSLGLVIGGYTF,TGTGCCAGCAGCCTAGGACTGGTAATAGGCGGCTACACCTTC
.,.,TRBV7-2,TRBJ1-1,CASSLAGGNTEAFF,TGTGCCAGCAGCTTAGCAGGAGGGAACACTGAAGCTTTCTTT
.,.,TRBV18,TRBJ1-1,CASSPRPDTEAFF,TGTGCCAGCTCCCCCCGTCCGGACACTGAAGCTTTCTTT
.,TRBD1,TRBV7-9,TRBJ2-3,CASSLGQGLTDTQYF,TGTGCCAGCAGCCTAGGACAGGGGCTCACAGATACGCAGTATTTT
.,TRBD1,TRBV6-5,TRBJ2-5,CASSADRLGETQYF,TGTGCCAGCAGCGCGGACAGGTTGGGGGAGACCCAGTACTTC
.,.,TRBV5-1,TRBJ2-7,CASSLDRYEQYF,TGCGCCAGCAGCTTGGACAGATACGAGCAGTACTTC
.,TRBD1,TRBV7-6,TRBJ1-4,CASSSQGTNEKLFF,TGTGCCAGCAGCTCACAGGGGACTAATGAAAAACTGTTTTTT
.,TRBD2,TRBV5-5,TRBJ2-3,CASSATVAGWDTQYF,TGTGCCAGCAGCGCCACCGTAGCGGGATGGGATACGCAGTATTTT
few,.,TRBV7-8,TRBJ1-6,CASSLSQGTYNSPLHF,TGTGCCAGCAGCTTAAGCCAGGGGACATATAATTCACCCCTCCACTTT
few,.,TRBV5-5,TRBJ2-2,CASSLGARSTGELFF,TGTGCCAGCAGCTTGGGGGCGAGAAGCACCGGGGAGCTGTTTTTT
.,TRBD1,TRBV5-1,TRBJ1-1,CASSGGTGLNTEAFF,TGCGCCAGCAGCGGGGGGACAGGGCTGAACACTGAAGCTTTCTTT
once,.,TRBV7-2,TRBJ2-5,CASSSWSGETQYF,TGTGCCAGCAGCTCATGGAGTGGAGAGACCCAGTACTTC
once,TRBD1,TRBV19,TRBJ1-6,CASSSPGTGRGALHF,TGTGCCAGTAGTAGCCCCGGGACAGGTCGGGGGGCCCTCCACTTT
.,.,TRBV9,TRBJ2-1,CASTDKGGPSSYNEQFF,TGTGCCAGCACCGACAAGGGGGGGCCAAGCTCCTACAATGAGCAGTTCTTC
.,.,TRBV27,TRBJ2-2,CASSLKTSVTGTGELFF,TGTGCCAGCAGTTTAAAGACCTCAGTAACGGGCACCGGGGAGCTGTTTTTT
.,TRBD1,TRBV29-1,TRBJ1-1,CSVGQGFSTEAFF,TGCAGCGTTGGACAGGGTTTTTCGACTGAAGCTTTCTTT
.,.,TRBV15,TRBJ1-3,CATSRDTGVSGNTIYF,TGTGCCACCAGCAGAGATACGGGGGTCTCTGGAAACACCATATATTTT
.,TRBD1,TRBV4-3,TRBJ2-5,CASSQEQTGGETQYF,TGCGCCAGCAGCCAAGAGCAGACAGGGGGTGAGACCCAGTACTTC
.,.,TRBV18,TRBJ1-1,CASSPGAAGNTEAFF,TGTGCCAGCTCACCAGGGGCCGCCGGGAACACTGAAGCTTTCTTT
few,.,TRBV6-5,TRBJ1-5,CASSPPGRGDQPQHF,TGTGCCAGCAGTCCCCCGGGCAGGGGAGATCAGCCCCAGCATTTT
.,.,TRBV4-2,TRBJ2-7,CASSQAGSYEQYF,TGTGCCAGCAGTCAAGCCGGGAGCTACGAGCAGTACTTC